The rows below give T cell receptor beta chains drawn from one sample of a study of T-cell memory formation after mild COVID-19. Each CDR3 protein is one row after TCRdb ran MiXCR on the 5' RACE reads. The top ten hold around 2.5% of the sample, which has around 140,000 distinct CDR3 sequences, roughly 21% seen once. Sequencing was done on a sample of PBMCs or a T cell subset sorted from them (not recorded which). Receptors originate from an adult woman who had mild COVID-19 (a few samples of this study predate the infection). Cell type and time point are not known. Each CDR3 is given with its conserved first and last residue. D genes are given only for firm matches. Size is omitted from some rows. Given values are once, few, many or a class for expanded clones.

d_call	j_call	v_call	clone_size	cdr3_nt	cdr3_aa
-	TRBJ2-1	TRBV3-1	-	TGTGCCAGCAGCCCGGACAGTCGTCATGAGCAGTTCTTC	CASSPDSRHEQFF
TRBD2	TRBJ2-2	TRBV11-3	few	TGTGCCAGCAGCTTAATGTGGACTAGCGGGAACACCGGGGAGCTGTTTTTT	CASSLMWTSGNTGELFF
TRBD2	TRBJ2-3	TRBV7-2	-	TGTGCCAGCAGCCTGACTAGCTTCGCAGATACGCAGTATTTT	CASSLTSFADTQYF
TRBD1	TRBJ1-2	TRBV3-1	-	TGTGCCAGCAGCCAAGAGCTAGGGACAGGGAACGGCTACACCTTC	CASSQELGTGNGYTF
-	TRBJ1-1	TRBV5-1	-	TGCGCCAGCAGCGCAGCAGGGCGTGAAGCTTTCTTT	CASSAAGREAFF
-	TRBJ1-1	TRBV6-2/TRBV6-3	-	TGTGCCAGCAGACCATATCGGGGTGACACTGAAGCTTTCTTT	CASRPYRGDTEAFF
TRBD1	TRBJ1-5	TRBV11-2	few	TGTGCCAGCAGCTTAGATGCAGGGGGTCAGCCCCAGCATTTT	CASSLDAGGQPQHF
-	TRBJ2-1	TRBV24-1	-	TGTGCCACCAGTGATTTTAGGGAACCGATGAACAATGAGCAGTTCTTC	CATSDFREPMNNEQFF
-	TRBJ1-5	TRBV6-6	-	TGTGCCAGCAGTTACTCTGGGATTCAGCCCCAGCATTTT	CASSYSGIQPQHF
TRBD2	TRBJ2-4	TRBV6-5	-	TGCGCCATCCCCCGACTAGCGGGGTACTTAGCCAAAAACATTCAGTACTTC	CAIPRLAGYLAKNIQYF
-	TRBJ1-1	TRBV4-1	-	TGCGCCAGCAGCCAAGCCGGCAGGGGCACTGAAGCTTTCTTT	CASSQAGRGTEAFF
-	TRBJ1-6	TRBV25-1	-	TGTGCCAGCAGTGAAACGATAGGTTCTAATTCACCCCTCCACTTT	CASSETIGSNSPLHF
-	TRBJ2-3	TRBV11-3	-	TGTGCCAGCAGCTTAAGACGGGGGCCAGATACGCAGTATTTT	CASSLRRGPDTQYF
TRBD1	TRBJ2-7	TRBV12-3/TRBV12-4	-	TGTGCCAGCGGGCGACAGGGTGGAGGCGAGCAGTACTTC	CASGRQGGGEQYF
TRBD2	TRBJ2-7	TRBV10-2	few	TGCGCCAGCAGTGGGACTAGGAGCTCCTACGAGCAGTACTTC	CASSGTRSSYEQYF
TRBD2	TRBJ2-1	TRBV4-2	-	TGTGCCAGCAGCCAAGATGGGCTAGCGGGAAGGAGTGAGCAGTTCTTC	CASSQDGLAGRSEQFF
-	TRBJ1-4	TRBV7-2	few	TGTGCCAGCAGCTTAGACCTAGCCCTTAATGAAAAACTGTTTTTT	CASSLDLALNEKLFF
TRBD2	TRBJ2-1	TRBV6-5	-	TGTGCCAGCAAGTTCCTAGCGGGAGCAGACGGGAGTGAGCAGTTCTTC	CASKFLAGADGSEQFF
-	TRBJ1-3	TRBV20-1	few	TGCAGTGCTAGAGATAGGGGGAACACCATATATTTT	CSARDRGNTIYF